The entry below gives a single T cell receptor beta chain sequence along with its context. The data stem from a study of blood T cell repertoires in COVID-19. This table comes from immunoSEQ multiplex PCR, and its TCRdb copy is limited to in-frame clones, with some not included. The sample has about 330,000 clones, more than 70% seen once; the top ten hold about 6.8%. The J segment lost 4 bases and the V segment lost 2 bases, leaving 22 bases of the junction unmatched. The CDR3 totals 20 residues. The germline gives CDR1 GTSNPN, CDR2 SVGIG (reference sequence). This receptor was obtained from a young man who had recovered from COVID-19. V and J are TRBV30 and TRBJ2-7; 11 nucleotides align to TRBD2. The sequencing input was peripheral blood. CDR3 residues: CAWSRGAEFTGTSGFYEQYF. The CDR3 nucleotides read TGTGCCTGGAGTAGGGGTGCCGAATTCACCGGGACTAGCGGATTTTACGAGCAGTACTTC.